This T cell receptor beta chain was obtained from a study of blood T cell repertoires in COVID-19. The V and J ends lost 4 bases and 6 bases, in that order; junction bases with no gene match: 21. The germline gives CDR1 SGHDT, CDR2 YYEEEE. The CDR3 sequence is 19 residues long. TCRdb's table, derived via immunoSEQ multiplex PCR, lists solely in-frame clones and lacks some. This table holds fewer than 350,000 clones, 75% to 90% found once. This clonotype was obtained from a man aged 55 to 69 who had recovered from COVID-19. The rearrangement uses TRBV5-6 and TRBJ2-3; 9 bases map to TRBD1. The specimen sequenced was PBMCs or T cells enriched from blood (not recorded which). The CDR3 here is CASSVPVYRGREIKDTQYF. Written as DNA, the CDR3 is TGTGCCAGCAGCGTCCCTGTGTACAGGGGGCGCGAAATTAAGGATACGCAGTATTTT.